This T cell receptor (beta chain) was sequenced for a study of shared clonotypes between healthy human individuals. Overall study context: The composition of the donors was a couple of women and a few men aged 18 to 49.

The CDR3 covers 12 residues. V shed 2 bases and J 7 bases; nucleotides not matched to a gene: 1. CDR1 ENHRY and CDR2 SYGVKD come from the germline V gene. Every contributor of samples was a Caucasian grown-up residing in Nashville, Tennessee. Measured with immunoSEQ multiplex PCR; TCRdb has only the in-frame clones, and not every one. The data contain some 2.3 million clones, 85% to 95% of them singletons. Sequenced: naive CD4+ T cells from PBMCs. Subset reported: CD45RA+ positively selected. The chain recombines TRBV10-3 with TRBJ1-2, with 7 nucleotides matching TRBD1. This TCR was sampled from a young man in good health. Some clones in this sample may be carry-over from other donors' samples. CDR3 in amino acids: CAISEGQAGYTF. CDR3 coding DNA: TGTGCCATCAGTGAGGGACAGGCTGGCTACACCTTC.